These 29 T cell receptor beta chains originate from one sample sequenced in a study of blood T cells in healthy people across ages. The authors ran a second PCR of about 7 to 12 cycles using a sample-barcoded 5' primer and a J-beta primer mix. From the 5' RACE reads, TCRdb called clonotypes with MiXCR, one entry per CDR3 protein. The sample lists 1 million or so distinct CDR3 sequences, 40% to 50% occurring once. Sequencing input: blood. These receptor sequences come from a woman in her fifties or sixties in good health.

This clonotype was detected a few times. DNA of the CDR3: TGTGCCAGCAGCCAACGGACAGGGGGCGTAGATACGCAGTATTTT. This gives the protein CASSQRTGGVDTQYF. This chain links TRBV14 with TRBJ2-3; 11 bases line up with TRBD1. There are 15 residues in the CDR3. V was clipped by 2 bases and J by 5 bases; unmatched bases: 3. Per the germline V gene, CDR1 is SGHDN and CDR2 is FVKESK.

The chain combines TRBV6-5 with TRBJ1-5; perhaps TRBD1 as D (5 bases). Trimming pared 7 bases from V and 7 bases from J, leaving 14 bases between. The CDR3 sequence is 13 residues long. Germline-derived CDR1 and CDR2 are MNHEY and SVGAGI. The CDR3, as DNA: TGTGCCAGCATCGGCCGTGGGGGGCAGCCCCAGCATTTT. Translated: CASIGRGGQPQHF.

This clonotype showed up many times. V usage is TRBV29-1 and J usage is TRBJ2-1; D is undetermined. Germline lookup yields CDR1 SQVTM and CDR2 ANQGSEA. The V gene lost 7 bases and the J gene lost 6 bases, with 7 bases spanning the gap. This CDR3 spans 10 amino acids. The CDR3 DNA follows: TGCAGCGCCCCTCTCAATGAGCAGTTCTTC. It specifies CSAPLNEQFF.

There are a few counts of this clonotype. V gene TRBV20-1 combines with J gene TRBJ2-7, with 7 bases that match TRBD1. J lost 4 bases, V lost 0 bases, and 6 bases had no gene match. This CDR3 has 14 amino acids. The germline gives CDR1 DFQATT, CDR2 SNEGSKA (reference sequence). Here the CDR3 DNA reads TGCAGTGCTAGAGATTTAGGGGGCCCATACGAGCAGTACTTC. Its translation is CSARDLGGPYEQYF.

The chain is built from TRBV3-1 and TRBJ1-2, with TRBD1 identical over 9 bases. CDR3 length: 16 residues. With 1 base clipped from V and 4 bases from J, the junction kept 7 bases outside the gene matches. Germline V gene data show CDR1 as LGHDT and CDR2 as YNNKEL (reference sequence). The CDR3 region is CASSQGLGQGFYGYTF. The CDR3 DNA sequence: TGTGCCAGCAGCCAAGGCTTGGGACAGGGTTTCTATGGCTACACCTTC.

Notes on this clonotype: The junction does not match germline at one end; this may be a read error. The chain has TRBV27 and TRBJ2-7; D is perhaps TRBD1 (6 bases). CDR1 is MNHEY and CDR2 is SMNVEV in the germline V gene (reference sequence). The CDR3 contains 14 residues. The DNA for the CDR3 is TGTGCCAGCAGAGGACAGTACCCAACCTATGAGCAGTACTTC. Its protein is CASRGQYPTYEQYF.

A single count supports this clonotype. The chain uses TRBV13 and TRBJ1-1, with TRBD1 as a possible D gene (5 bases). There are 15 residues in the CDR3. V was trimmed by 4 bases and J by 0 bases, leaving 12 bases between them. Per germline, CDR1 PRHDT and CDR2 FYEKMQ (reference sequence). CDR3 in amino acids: CASSSGGVMNTEAFF. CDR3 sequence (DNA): TGTGCCAGCAGCTCGGGGGGGGTAATGAACACTGAAGCTTTCTTT.

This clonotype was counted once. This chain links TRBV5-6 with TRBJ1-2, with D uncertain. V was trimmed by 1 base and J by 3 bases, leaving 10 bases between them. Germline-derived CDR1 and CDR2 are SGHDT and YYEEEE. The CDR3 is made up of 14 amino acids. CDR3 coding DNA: TGTGCCAGCAGCTTGATTTCATTAGACTATGGCTACACCTTC. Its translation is CASSLISLDYGYTF.

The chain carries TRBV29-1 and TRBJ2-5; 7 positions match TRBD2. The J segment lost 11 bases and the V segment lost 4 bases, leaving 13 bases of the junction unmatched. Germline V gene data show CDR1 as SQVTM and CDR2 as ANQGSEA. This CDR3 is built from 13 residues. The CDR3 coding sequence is TGCAGCGTTGGGGGGGGAGACCCGGGGGAGCAGTACTTC. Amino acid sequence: CSVGGGDPGEQYF. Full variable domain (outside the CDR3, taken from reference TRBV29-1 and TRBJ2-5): SAVISQKPSRDICQRGTSLTIQCQVDSQVTMMFWYRQQPGQSLTLIATANQGSEATYESGFVIDKFPISRPNLTFSTLTVSNMSPEDSSIYLCSVGGGDPGEQYFGPGTRLLVL.

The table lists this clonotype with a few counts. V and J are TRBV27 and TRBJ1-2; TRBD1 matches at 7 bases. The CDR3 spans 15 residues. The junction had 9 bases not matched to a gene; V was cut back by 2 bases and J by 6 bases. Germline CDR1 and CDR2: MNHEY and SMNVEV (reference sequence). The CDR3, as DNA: TGTGCCAGCAGTTTAAATCGTCGAGGGGGCGATGGCTACACCTTC. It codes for CASSLNRRGGDGYTF.

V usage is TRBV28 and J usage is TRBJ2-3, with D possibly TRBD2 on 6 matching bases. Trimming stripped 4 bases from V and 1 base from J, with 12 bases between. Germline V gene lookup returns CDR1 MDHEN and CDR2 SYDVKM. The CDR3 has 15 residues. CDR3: CASSWDSGGTDTQYF. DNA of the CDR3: TGTGCCAGCAGTTGGGATAGCGGAGGCACAGATACGCAGTATTTT.

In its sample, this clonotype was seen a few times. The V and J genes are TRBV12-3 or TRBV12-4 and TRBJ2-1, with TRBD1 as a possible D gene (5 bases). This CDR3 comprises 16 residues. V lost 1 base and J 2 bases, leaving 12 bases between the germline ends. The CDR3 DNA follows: TGTGCCAGCAGTTTAGTAGGGGTGCGACCCTACAATGAGCAGTTCTTC. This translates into CASSLVGVRPYNEQFF.

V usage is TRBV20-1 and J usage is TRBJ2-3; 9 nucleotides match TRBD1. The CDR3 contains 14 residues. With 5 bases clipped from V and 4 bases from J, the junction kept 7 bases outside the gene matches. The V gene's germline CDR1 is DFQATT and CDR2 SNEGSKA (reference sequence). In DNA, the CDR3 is TGCAGTGCTTCCGGGACAGGGAGTCCAGATACGCAGTATTTT. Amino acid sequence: CSASGTGSPDTQYF.

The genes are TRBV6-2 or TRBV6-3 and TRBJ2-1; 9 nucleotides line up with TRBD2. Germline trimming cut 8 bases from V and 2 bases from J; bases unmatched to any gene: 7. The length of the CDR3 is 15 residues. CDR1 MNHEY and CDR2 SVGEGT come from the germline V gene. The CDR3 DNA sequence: TGTGCCAGCCGGCTAGCGGGATTTACCTACAATGAGCAGTTCTTC. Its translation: CASRLAGFTYNEQFF.

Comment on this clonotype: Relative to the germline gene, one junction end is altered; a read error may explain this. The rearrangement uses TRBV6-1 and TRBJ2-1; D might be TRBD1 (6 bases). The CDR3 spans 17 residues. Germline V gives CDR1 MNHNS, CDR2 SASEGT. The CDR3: CVSTGSDAGAAYNEQFF. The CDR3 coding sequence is TGTGTCAGCACCGGTTCGGATGCAGGGGCCGCGTACAATGAGCAGTTCTTC.

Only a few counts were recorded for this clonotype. CDR3 protein: CASSPTPGQAIPTQYF. The CDR3 region has the DNA TGTGCCAGCAGCCCTACCCCGGGACAAGCGATCCCTACCCAGTACTTC. The chain is built from TRBV12-3 or TRBV12-4 and TRBJ2-5; the D gene is possibly TRBD1 (6 bases). This CDR3 is 16 amino acids long. The ends were cut back, 6 bases at V and 8 bases at J, with 25 bases in the middle.

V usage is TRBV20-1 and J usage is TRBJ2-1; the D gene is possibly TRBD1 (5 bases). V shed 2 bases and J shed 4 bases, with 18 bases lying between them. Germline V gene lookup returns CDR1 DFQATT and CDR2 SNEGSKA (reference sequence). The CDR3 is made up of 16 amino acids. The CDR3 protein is CSARSPSPTAYNEQFF. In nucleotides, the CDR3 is TGCAGTGCTAGAAGCCCTTCACCGACAGCATACAATGAGCAGTTCTTC.

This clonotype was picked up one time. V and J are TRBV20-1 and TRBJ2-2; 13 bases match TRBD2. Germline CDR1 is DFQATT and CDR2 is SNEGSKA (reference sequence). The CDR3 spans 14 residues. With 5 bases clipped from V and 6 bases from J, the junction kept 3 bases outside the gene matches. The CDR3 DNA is TGCAGTGCTCGGACTAGCGGGAGACCCGGGGAGCTGTTTTTT. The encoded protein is CSARTSGRPGELFF.

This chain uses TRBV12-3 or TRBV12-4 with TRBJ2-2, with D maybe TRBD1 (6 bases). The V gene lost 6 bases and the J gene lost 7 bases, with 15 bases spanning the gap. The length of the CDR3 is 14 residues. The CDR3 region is CASSRDTMIGELFF. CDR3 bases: TGTGCCAGCAGCCGGGACACCATGATCGGGGAGCTGTTTTTT.

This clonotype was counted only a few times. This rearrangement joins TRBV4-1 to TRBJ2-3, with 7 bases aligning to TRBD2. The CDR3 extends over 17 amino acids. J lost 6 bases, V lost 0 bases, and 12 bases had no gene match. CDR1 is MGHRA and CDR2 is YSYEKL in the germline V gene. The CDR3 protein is CASSQEGSGYLDDTQYF. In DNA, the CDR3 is TGCGCCAGCAGCCAAGAGGGTAGCGGGTATCTGGATGATACGCAGTATTTT.

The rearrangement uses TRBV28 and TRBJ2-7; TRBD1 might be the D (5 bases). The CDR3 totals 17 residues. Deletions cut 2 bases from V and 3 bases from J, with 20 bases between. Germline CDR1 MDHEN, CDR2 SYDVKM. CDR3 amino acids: CASSLRGWGSSHYEQYF. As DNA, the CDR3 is TGTGCCAGCAGTTTAAGGGGATGGGGAAGCTCTCACTACGAGCAGTACTTC.

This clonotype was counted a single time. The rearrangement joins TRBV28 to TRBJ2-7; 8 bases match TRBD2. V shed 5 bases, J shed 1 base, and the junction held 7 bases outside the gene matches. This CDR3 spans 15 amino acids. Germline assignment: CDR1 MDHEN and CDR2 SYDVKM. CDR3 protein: CASSPPTSASYEQYF. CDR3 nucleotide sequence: TGTGCCAGCAGTCCCCCGACTAGCGCATCCTACGAGCAGTACTTC.

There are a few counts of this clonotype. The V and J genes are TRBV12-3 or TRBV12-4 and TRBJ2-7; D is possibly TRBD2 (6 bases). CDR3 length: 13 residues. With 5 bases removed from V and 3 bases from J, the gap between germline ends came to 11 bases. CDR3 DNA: TGTGCCAGCAGTCGTAGCGGCCGCTACGAGCAGTACTTC. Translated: CASSRSGRYEQYF.

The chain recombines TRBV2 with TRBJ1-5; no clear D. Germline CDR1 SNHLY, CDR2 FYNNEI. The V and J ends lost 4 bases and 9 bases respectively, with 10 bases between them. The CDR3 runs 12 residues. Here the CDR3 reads CASSVGGRPQHF. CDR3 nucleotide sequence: TGTGCCAGCAGTGTTGGTGGAAGGCCCCAGCATTTT.

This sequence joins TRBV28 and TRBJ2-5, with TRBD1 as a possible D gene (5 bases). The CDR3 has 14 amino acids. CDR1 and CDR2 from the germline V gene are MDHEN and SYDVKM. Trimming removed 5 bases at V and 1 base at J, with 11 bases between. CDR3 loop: CASSPTAFQETQYF. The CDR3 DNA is TGTGCCAGCAGTCCGACAGCTTTCCAAGAGACCCAGTACTTC.

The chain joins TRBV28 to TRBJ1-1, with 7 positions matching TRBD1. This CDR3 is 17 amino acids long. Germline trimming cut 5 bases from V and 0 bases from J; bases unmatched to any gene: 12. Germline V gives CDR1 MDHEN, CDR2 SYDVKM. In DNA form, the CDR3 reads TGTGCCAGCAGTCCGCATGGAGGGGGCCTAATGAACACTGAAGCTTTCTTT. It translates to CASSPHGGGLMNTEAFF. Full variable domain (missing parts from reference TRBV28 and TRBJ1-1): DVKVTQSSRYLVKRTGEKVFLECVQDMDHENMFWYRQDPGLGLRLIYFSYDVKMKEKGDIPEGYSVSREKKERFSLILESASTNQTSMYLCASSPHGGGLMNTEAFFGQGTRLTVV.

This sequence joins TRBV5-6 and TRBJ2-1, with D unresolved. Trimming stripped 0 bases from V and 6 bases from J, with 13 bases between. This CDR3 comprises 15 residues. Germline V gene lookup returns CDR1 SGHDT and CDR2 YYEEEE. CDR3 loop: CASSLGSTISNEQFF. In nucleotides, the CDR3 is TGTGCCAGCAGCTTGGGGTCCACCATATCCAATGAGCAGTTCTTC.

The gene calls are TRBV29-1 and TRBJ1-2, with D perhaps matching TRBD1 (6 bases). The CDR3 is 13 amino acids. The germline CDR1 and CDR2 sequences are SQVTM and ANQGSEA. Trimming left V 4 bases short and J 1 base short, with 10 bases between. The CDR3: CSVVAGDNYGYTF. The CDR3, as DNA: TGCAGCGTTGTGGCAGGGGATAACTATGGCTACACCTTC.

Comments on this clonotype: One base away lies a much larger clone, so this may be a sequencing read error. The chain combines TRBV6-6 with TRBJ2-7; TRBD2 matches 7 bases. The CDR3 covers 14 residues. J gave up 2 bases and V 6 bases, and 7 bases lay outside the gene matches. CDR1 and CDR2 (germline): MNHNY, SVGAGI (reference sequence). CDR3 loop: CASRGRAGTYEQYF. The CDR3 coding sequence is TGTGCCAGCAGGGGACGAGCGGGAACCTACGAGCAGTACTTC.